The T cell receptor beta chain described here comes from a study of CD8+ T cells in alopecia areata. cDNA prepared by RNA extraction and subsequent reverse transcription served as the template for sequencing. The assay was immunoSEQ multiplex PCR, and TCRdb's table has in-frame clones only and misses some. The sample shows approximately 6,900 clones, about two thirds of them seen only once. Whole-study findings and limits: Greater clonality was observed in lesional scalp samples, especially alopecia totalis/universalis, versus normal scalp. Scalp sample sequencing also detects resident alphabeta T cells of normal skin.

V was clipped by 6 bases and J by 2 bases; unmatched bases: 17. The CDR3 sequence is 18 residues long. Germline-derived CDR1 and CDR2 are SGHVS and FQNEAQ. Treatment defined: oral pan-JAK inhibitor, 5-10 mg twice daily. Collection of lesional scalp punch biopsies and peripheral blood was performed in alopecia areata patients. Worth noting for this clone: Its antigen is not identified.

The sample consisted of skin, taken at week 4, from a patient treated with tofacitinib. The source of this sequence is a human donor with alopecia areata. V is TRBV7-8 and J is TRBJ2-3; 7 nucleotides line up with TRBD1. The CDR3 nucleotides read TGTGCCAGCAGTCTAGACAGGGCCCAGACTAAAACCACAGATACGCAGTATTTT. Its translation is CASSLDRAQTKTTDTQYF.